These 20 T cell receptor beta chains were all obtained from the same sample, sequenced in a study of CD8 T cells in ankylosing spondylitis. TCRdb analysed the 5' RACE reads with MiXCR anew, one entry per CDR3 protein. The data contain over 150,000 distinct CDR3 sequences, 9.5% to 15% of them singletons. The specimen was blood, either unsorted or a sorted T cell fraction (not recorded which). These receptors came from a male donor with ankylosing spondylitis or in good health (not recorded which).

The chain has TRBV11-2 and TRBJ2-1; possible D gene TRBD2, 5 bases. Trimming cost V 3 bases and J 8 bases, with 11 bases left between them. The CDR3 runs 13 residues. CDR1 is SGHAT and CDR2 is FQNNGV in the germline V gene. CDR3 DNA: TGTGCCAGCAGCTTGGACGAGGGCGATGAGCAGTTCTTC. It codes for CASSLDEGDEQFF.

This clonotype showed up just a few times. The DNA is omitted, as the CDR3 cannot be located on it reliably, and the CDR3 follows TCRdb's listing. The chain couples TRBV6-5 to TRBJ2-1. CDR1 is MNHEY and CDR2 is SVGAGI in the germline V gene. The CDR3 extends over 17 residues, inclusive of both ends. CDR3 sequence reads: CASSSSTSGGPYNEQFF.

This chain joins TRBV7-9 and TRBJ2-3; 7 nucleotides line up with TRBD1. Germline V gives CDR1 SEHNR, CDR2 FQNEAQ (reference sequence). J was trimmed by 2 bases and V by 7 bases; bases with no gene match: 12. The CDR3 extends over 16 amino acids. The CDR3, as DNA: TGTGCCAGCACCCAGGGGGTGACGGGGACCACAGATACGCAGTATTTT. Encoded protein: CASTQGVTGTTDTQYF.

CDR3 residues: CASSLGQGEETQYF. The CDR3 DNA follows: TGCGCCAGCAGCTTGGGACAGGGTGAAGAGACCCAGTACTTC. This rearrangement joins TRBV5-1 to TRBJ2-5; TRBD1 agrees at 7 bases. V lost 0 bases to trimming and J lost 3 bases; unmatched junction nucleotides: 2. CDR3 length equals 14 residues. CDR1 is SGHRS and CDR2 is YFSETQ in the germline V gene. The variable domain in full, with the rest retrieved from reference TRBV5-1 and TRBJ2-5, is KAGVTQTPRYLIKTRGQQVTLSCSPISGHRSVSWYQQTPGQGLQFLFEYFSETQRNKGNFPGRFSGRQFSNSRSEMNVSTLELGDSALYLCASSLGQGEETQYFGPGTRLLVL.

The sample holds a few counts of this clonotype. The germline gene is not matched at one end of the junction; a read error may be the cause. V and J are TRBV6-1 and TRBJ2-7; 10 bases are shared with TRBD2. CDR3 length equals 14 residues. From germline, CDR1 is MNHNS and CDR2 SASEGT. The CDR3, as DNA: TGTGCCAGCAGTGAGACCGGGACTAGCGATCACCTACACTTC. This gives the protein CASSETGTSDHLHF.

The chain employs TRBV7-9 and TRBJ2-7; 7 positions match TRBD1. Germline trimming cut 5 bases from V and 2 bases from J; bases unmatched to any gene: 6. Germline-derived CDR1 and CDR2 are SEHNR and FQNEAQ (reference sequence). The CDR3 length is 14 residues. The chain's CDR3 is CASSAGGRTYEQYF. CDR3 bases: TGTGCCAGCAGCGCAGGGGGTAGGACCTACGAGCAGTACTTC.

The CDR3 nucleotides read TGTGCCACCCATCCGACAGGAGGGATCCACGAGCAGTACTTC. Its translation: CATHPTGGIHEQYF. The chain uses TRBV19 and TRBJ2-7; perhaps D is TRBD1 or TRBD2 (6 bases each). Germline V gene data show CDR1 as LNHDA and CDR2 as SQIVND (reference sequence). V was clipped by 10 bases and J by 5 bases, with 21 bases between them. CDR3 length: 14 amino acids.

The gene calls are TRBV6-1 and TRBJ2-3; D is unresolved. Trimming removed 5 bases from V and 0 bases from J, with 6 bases in between. Germline V lookup: CDR1 MNHNS, CDR2 SASEGT. This CDR3 comprises 13 residues. The CDR3 DNA sequence: TGTGCCAGCAGTCCCATGAGCACAGATACGCAGTATTTT. Protein product: CASSPMSTDTQYF.

This clonotype was seen only a few times. The V call is TRBV4-1, the J call TRBJ2-1; D perhaps matches TRBD1 (5 bases). The germline gives CDR1 MGHRA, CDR2 YSYEKL. The V end lost 0 bases, the J end lost 7 bases, and 19 bases lay between the germline ends. The length of the CDR3 is 17 residues. The CDR3 coding sequence is TGCGCCAGCAGCCAAGAAGGTGGGTCGCAGGGATGGAATGAGCAGTTCTTC. This codes for CASSQEGGSQGWNEQFF.

The chain carries TRBV5-6 and TRBJ2-4, with D perhaps TRBD2 (7 bases). The V gene's germline CDR1 is SGHDT and CDR2 YYEEEE. The CDR3 sequence is 17 residues long. V lost 4 bases to trimming and J lost 8 bases, with 25 bases between them. The CDR3 reads CASSLWGGRSSGHIQYF. Written as DNA, the CDR3 is TGTGCCAGCAGCCTCTGGGGGGGGCGGAGTTCGGGTCACATTCAGTACTTC.

There are many counts of this clonotype. CDR3 nucleotide sequence: TGTGCCAGCAGTCCCCGACAGGGAGACACTGAAGCTTTCTTT. It translates to CASSPRQGDTEAFF. The chain recombines TRBV12-3 or TRBV12-4 with TRBJ1-1, with TRBD1 matching over 7 bases. The CDR3 contains 14 residues. Germline trimming cut 5 bases from V and 3 bases from J; bases unmatched to any gene: 6.

The V gene is TRBV11-2, the J gene TRBJ2-7, with a possible D match to TRBD2 (5 bases). V was clipped by 5 bases and J by 2 bases, with 16 bases between them. The CDR3 runs to 15 residues. Germline V gene lookup returns CDR1 SGHAT and CDR2 FQNNGV. The CDR3 reads CASSPRGAVPYEQYF. The CDR3 coding sequence is TGTGCCAGCAGCCCCCGGGGAGCGGTACCCTACGAGCAGTACTTC.

V gene TRBV7-7 combines with J gene TRBJ2-5; D not resolved. Per germline, CDR1 SSHAT and CDR2 FNYEAQ (reference sequence). The CDR3 loop spans 14 amino acids. V lost 1 base, J lost 5 bases, and 11 bases lay in between. In DNA, the CDR3 is TGTGCCAGCAGCTTAGGAGAAAGGGCGGAGACCCAGTACTTC. Protein: CASSLGERAETQYF.

The rearrangement links TRBV2 to TRBJ2-7; 8 nucleotides align to TRBD1. This CDR3 contains 18 residues. CDR1 and CDR2 from the germline V gene are SNHLY and FYNNEI. V lost 4 bases to trimming and J lost 0 bases; unmatched junction nucleotides: 14. The CDR3 loop is CASSGERTGLFYSYEQYF. CDR3 DNA sequence: TGTGCCAGCAGTGGAGAGAGGACAGGGTTATTTTACTCCTACGAGCAGTACTTC.

Sample share makes this clonotype medium-sized. The chain recombines TRBV6-1 with TRBJ2-3; 8 bases line up with TRBD2. This CDR3 spans 15 amino acids. V trimming: 1 base; J trimming: 1 base; junction bases outside the gene matches: 1. Germline CDR1 and CDR2: MNHNS and SASEGT. The CDR3 region is CASSEEAGGTDTQYF. The CDR3 DNA reads as TGTGCCAGCAGTGAAGAAGCGGGAGGCACAGATACGCAGTATTTT.

V is TRBV4-1 and J is TRBJ2-7; tentatively, D is TRBD1 or TRBD2 (5 bases each). The V and J ends lost 3 bases and 0 bases respectively, with 15 bases between them. CDR1 MGHRA and CDR2 YSYEKL come from the germline V gene. The CDR3 covers 16 residues. CDR3 sequence reads: CASSQREGPLSYEQYF. The CDR3 coding sequence is TGCGCCAGCAGCCAGAGAGAGGGACCCCTCTCCTACGAGCAGTACTTC.

This clonotype was recorded a few times. The chain joins TRBV10-1 to TRBJ1-2; D unclear. CDR3 length equals 13 residues. Deletions cut 6 bases from V and 1 base from J, with 9 bases between. Germline lookup yields CDR1 WNHNN and CDR2 SYGVQD (reference sequence). The CDR3 sequence: CASSALVNYGYTF. Here the CDR3 DNA reads TGCGCCAGCAGCGCTCTCGTTAACTATGGCTACACCTTC.

The chain carries TRBV4-1 and TRBJ2-6; 11 bases map to TRBD1. The CDR3 has 19 amino acids. Trimming took 1 base from V and 0 from J; bases not matched to a gene: 5. Germline V lookup: CDR1 MGHRA, CDR2 YSYEKL. CDR3: CASSQALGTGGSGANVLTF. The CDR3 bases are TGCGCCAGCAGCCAAGCTCTCGGGACAGGGGGCTCTGGGGCCAACGTCCTGACTTTC.

This chain links TRBV6-5 with TRBJ2-3; D is undetermined. CDR1 and CDR2 (germline): MNHEY, SVGAGI. The CDR3 has 15 residues. Trimming removed 6 bases from V and 0 bases from J, with 13 bases in between. The CDR3 region is CASSTRVASTDTQYF. For the CDR3, the DNA is TGTGCCAGCAGCACTCGGGTTGCTAGCACAGATACGCAGTATTTT.

This clonotype occurred a few times. The rearrangement links TRBV10-2 to TRBJ2-7; a weak D match, TRBD2 (5 bases). Between the trimmed V and J ends, which lost 6 bases and 7 bases, there was a span of 13 bases. Germline V gene sequence: CDR1 WSHSY, CDR2 SAAADI. The CDR3 is 12 residues long. The CDR3 nucleotides are TGCGCCAGCAGCGAGGGTTCTGGAGAGCAGTACTTC. Translated, it gives CASSEGSGEQYF.